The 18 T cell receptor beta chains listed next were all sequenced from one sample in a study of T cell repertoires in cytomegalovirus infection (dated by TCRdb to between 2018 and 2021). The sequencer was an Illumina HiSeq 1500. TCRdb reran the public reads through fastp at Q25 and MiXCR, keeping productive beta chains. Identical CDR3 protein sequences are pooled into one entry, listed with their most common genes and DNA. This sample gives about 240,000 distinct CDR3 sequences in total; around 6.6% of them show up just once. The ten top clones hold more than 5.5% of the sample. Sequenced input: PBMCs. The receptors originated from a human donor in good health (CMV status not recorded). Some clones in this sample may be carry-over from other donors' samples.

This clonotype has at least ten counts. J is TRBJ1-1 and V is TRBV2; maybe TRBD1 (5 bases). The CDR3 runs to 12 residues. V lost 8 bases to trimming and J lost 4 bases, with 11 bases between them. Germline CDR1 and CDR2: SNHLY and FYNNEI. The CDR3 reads CASGGGGTEAFF. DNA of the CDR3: TGTGCCAGCGGGGGGGGGGGCACTGAAGCTTTCTTT.

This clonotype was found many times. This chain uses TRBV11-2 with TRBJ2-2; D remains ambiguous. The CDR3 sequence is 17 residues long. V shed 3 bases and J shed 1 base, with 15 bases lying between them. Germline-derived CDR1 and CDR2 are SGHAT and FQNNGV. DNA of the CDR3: TGTGCCAGCAGCTTCCTAGAAAGGACGGTGAACACCGGGGAGCTGTTTTTT. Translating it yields CASSFLERTVNTGELFF.

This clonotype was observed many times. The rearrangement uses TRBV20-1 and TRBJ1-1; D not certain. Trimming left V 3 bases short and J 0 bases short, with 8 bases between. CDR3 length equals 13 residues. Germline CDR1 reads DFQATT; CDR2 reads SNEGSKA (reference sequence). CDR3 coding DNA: TGCAGTGCTAGTAGGCGGGTGAACACTGAAGCTTTCTTT. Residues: CSASRRVNTEAFF.

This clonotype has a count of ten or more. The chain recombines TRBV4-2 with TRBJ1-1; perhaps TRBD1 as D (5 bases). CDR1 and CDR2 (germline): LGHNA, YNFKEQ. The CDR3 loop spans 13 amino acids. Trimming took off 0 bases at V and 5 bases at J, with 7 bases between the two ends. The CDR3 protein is CASSQDRETEAFF. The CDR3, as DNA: TGTGCCAGCAGCCAAGACAGGGAGACTGAAGCTTTCTTT.

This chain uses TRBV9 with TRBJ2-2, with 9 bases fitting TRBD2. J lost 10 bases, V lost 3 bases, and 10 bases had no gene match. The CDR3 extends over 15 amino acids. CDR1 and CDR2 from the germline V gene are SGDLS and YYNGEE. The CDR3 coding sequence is TGTGCCAGCAGCGGGACTAGCGAGGGACCGTCGGAGCTGTTTTTT. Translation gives CASSGTSEGPSELFF.

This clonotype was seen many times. CDR3 amino acids: CASSPMGPKLSGANVLTF. The CDR3 DNA follows: TGTGCCAGCAGTCCAATGGGTCCCAAGCTCTCTGGGGCCAACGTCCTGACTTTC. This chain uses TRBV27 with TRBJ2-6; D is ambiguous. There are 18 residues in the CDR3. Germline CDR1 reads MNHEY; CDR2 reads SMNVEV (reference sequence). V was trimmed by 5 bases and J by 0 bases, leaving 17 bases between them. Variable domain in full (rest from reference TRBV27 and TRBJ2-6): EAQVTQNPRYLITVTGKKLTVTCSQNMNHEYMSWYRQDPGLGLRQIYYSMNVEVTDKGDVPEGYKVSRKEKRNFPLILESPSPNQTSLYFCASSPMGPKLSGANVLTFGAGSRLTVL.

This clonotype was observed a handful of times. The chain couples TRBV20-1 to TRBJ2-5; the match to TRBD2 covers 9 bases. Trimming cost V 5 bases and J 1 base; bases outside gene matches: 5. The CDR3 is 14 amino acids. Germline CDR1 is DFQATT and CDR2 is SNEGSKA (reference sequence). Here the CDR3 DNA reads TGCAGTGCTGGGGGGGGACTAGCCCAAGAGACCCAGTACTTC. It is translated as CSAGGGLAQETQYF.

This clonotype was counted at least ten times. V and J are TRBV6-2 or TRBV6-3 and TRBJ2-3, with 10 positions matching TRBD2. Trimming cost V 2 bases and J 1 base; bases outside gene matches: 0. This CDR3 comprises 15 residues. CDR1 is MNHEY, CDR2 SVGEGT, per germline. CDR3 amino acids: CASSYTSGGTDTQYF. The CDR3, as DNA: TGTGCCAGCAGTTACACTAGCGGGGGCACAGATACGCAGTATTTT.

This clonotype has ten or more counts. The CDR3: CASSAGLEDLHEQYF. DNA for the CDR3: TGTGCCAGCAGTGCGGGGCTAGAGGACCTCCACGAGCAGTACTTC. V and J are TRBV7-2 and TRBJ2-7; TRBD2 is a possible D gene (6 bases). CDR3 length: 15 amino acids. Between the trimmed V and J ends, which lost 6 bases and 5 bases, there was a span of 20 bases. The germline gives CDR1 SGHTA, CDR2 FQGNSA. The complete variable domain, with remaining parts taken from reference TRBV7-2 and TRBJ2-7, reads GAGVSQSPSNKVTEKGKDVELRCDPISGHTALYWYRQSLGQGLEFLIYFQGNSAPDKSGLPSDRFSAERTGGSVSTLTIQRTQQEDSAVYLCASSAGLEDLHEQYFGPGTRLTVT.

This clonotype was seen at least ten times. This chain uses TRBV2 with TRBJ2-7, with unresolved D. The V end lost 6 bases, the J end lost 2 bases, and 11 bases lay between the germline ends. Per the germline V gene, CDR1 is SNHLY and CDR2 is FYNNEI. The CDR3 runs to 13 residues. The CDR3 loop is CASRGDPPYEQYF. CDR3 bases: TGTGCCAGCAGAGGTGACCCTCCCTACGAGCAGTACTTC.

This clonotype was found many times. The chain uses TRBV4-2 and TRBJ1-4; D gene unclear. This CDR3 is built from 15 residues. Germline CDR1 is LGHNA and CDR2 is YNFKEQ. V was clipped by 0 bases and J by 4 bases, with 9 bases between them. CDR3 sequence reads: CASSQDRGLNEKLFF. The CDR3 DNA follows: TGTGCCAGCAGCCAAGATCGCGGTCTTAATGAAAAACTGTTTTTT.

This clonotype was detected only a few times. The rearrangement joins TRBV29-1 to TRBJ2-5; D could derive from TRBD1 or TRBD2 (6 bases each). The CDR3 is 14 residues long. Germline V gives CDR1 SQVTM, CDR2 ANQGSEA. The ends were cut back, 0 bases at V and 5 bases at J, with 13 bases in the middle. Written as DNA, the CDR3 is TGCAGCGTTGAAGAATGGGGGGCTCGGGAGACCCAGTACTTC. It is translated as CSVEEWGARETQYF.

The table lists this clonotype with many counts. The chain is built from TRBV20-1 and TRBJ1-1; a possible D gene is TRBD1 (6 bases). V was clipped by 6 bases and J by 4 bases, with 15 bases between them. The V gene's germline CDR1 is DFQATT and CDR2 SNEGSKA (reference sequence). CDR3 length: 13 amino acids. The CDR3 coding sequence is TGCAGTGCGCCACAGGGATGGGGCACTGAAGCTTTCTTT. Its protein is CSAPQGWGTEAFF.

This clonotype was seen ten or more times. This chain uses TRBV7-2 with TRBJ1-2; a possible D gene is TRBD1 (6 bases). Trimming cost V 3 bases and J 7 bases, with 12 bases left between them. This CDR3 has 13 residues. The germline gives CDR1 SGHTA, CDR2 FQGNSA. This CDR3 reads CASSLNREGGYTF. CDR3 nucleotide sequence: TGTGCCAGCAGCTTGAACAGGGAGGGTGGCTACACCTTC.

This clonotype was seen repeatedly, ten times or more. The CDR3 sequence: CASSQSCGQTLLDTQYF. The CDR3 DNA sequence: TGCGCCAGCAGTCAATCGTGTGGTCAGACACTCCTGGATACGCAGTATTTT. The genes are TRBV23-1 and TRBJ2-3, with D unclear. TRBV23-1 is an ORF; its function is uncertain. The CDR3 is made up of 17 amino acids. V was clipped by 0 bases and J by 6 bases, with 19 bases between them.

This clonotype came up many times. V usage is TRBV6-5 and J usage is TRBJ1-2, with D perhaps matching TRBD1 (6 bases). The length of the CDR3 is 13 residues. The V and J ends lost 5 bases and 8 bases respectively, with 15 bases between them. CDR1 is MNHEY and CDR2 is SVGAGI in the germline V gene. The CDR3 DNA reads TGTGCCAGCAGTCCGGGGGGCGCGAGAGGCTACACCTTC. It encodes CASSPGGARGYTF.

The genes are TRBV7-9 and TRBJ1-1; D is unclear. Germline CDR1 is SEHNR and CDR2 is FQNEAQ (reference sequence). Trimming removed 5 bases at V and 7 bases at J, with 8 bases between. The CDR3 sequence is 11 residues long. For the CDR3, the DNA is TGTGCCAGCAGCGCCGTGCATGAAGCTTTCTTT. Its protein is CASSAVHEAFF.

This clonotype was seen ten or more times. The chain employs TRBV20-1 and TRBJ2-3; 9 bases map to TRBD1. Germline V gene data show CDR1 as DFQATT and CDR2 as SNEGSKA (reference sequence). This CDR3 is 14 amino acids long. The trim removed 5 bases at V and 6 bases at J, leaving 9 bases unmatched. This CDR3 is CSAGDRAPSDTQYF. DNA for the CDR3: TGCAGTGCTGGGGACAGGGCCCCGAGCGATACGCAGTATTTT.